The sequence of this T cell receptor (beta chain) was determined in a study of blood T cells in healthy people across ages. Findings and limits, study-wide: In long-lived donors, naive CD4+ cell counts and diversity exceeded those of aged donors.

As regards this clonotype: What it recognizes is unknown.

The CDR3 extends over 13 amino acids. From germline, CDR1 is KGHSH and CDR2 LQKENI. Trimming left V 3 bases short and J 1 base short, with 6 bases between. For the second PCR, which ran for roughly 6 to 12 cycles, a sample-barcoded 5' primer and a J-beta primer mix were used. In TCRdb, the 5' RACE reads were re-called with MiXCR into one record per CDR3 protein. This table holds about 620,000 distinct CDR3 sequences, roughly 20% found once. Input material: blood. V and J are TRBV18 and TRBJ1-1, with unresolved D. This receptor was taken from a man aged 65 to 85 in good health. CDR3 region: CASSPEKNTEAFF. The CDR3 bases are TGTGCCAGCTCACCGGAAAAGAACACTGAAGCTTTCTTT.